This TCR beta chain was recorded in a study of cytomegalovirus exposure and HLA in healthy donors. The germline V gene encodes CDR1 SGHRS and CDR2 YFSETQ. The CDR3 runs to 14 residues. Trimming stripped 1 base from V and 6 bases from J, with 13 bases between. Study-level findings and limits: TCR association rates varied by HLA locus in a later analysis, with DRB1 highest and HLA-C lowest. Testing in vitro showed a few CMV-associated chains specific for CMV antigens. In a later analysis, common viral pathogens appeared linked to several of the most significant clusters.

Primers included in the PCR were 60 Vbeta and 13 Jbeta primers. Authors' analysis steps: In a later analysis, of tens of millions of unique beta chains, some 10 million appeared in at least two donors. TCRdb keeps only in-frame clones here, not all; method: immunoSEQ multiplex PCR. V and J calls and clone size are those listed in that table; D and trimming were worked out from the DNA. The data show 160,000 or so clones, roughly 84% seen once. Note on this clone: The antigen is undetermined.

The chain joins TRBV5-1 to TRBJ1-1; D might be TRBD1 (6 bases). Material for sequencing was PBMCs. The sequence derives from a man aged 25 to 45 in good health and CMV-seronegative. CDR3 bases: TGCGCCAGCAGCTTGACAGGGAGCCTAGCTGAAGCTTTCTTT. Protein: CASSLTGSLAEAFF.